This T cell receptor (beta chain) was sequenced in a study of OX40 agonist ivuxolimab in advanced cancers. TCRdb's table, derived via immunoSEQ multiplex PCR, lists solely in-frame clones and lacks some. This sample has tens of thousands of clones, with nearly 90% found just once. The sequence derives from an adult with an advanced solid tumor such as melanoma, head and neck, liver or kidney cancer. This sample comprised CD4+ or CD8+ T cells sorted from blood, obtained in a trial of the OX40 agonist ivuxolimab.

CDR3 sequence reads: CASSTPGTPDNEQFF. The CDR3 DNA sequence: TGTGCCAGCAGCACACCCGGGACACCTGACAATGAGCAGTTCTTC. The chain couples TRBV5-6 to TRBJ2-1; tentatively, D is TRBD1 (6 bases). This CDR3 region has 15 residues. Trimming left V 4 bases short and J 5 bases short, with 16 bases between. The germline V gene has CDR1 SGHDT and CDR2 YYEEEE. The full variable domain, in which reference TRBV5-6 and TRBJ2-1 provide the parts outside the CDR3, is DAGVTQSPTHLIKTRGQQVTLRCSPKSGHDTVSWYQQALGQGPQFIFQYYEEEERQRGNFPDRFSGHQFPNYSSELNVNALLLGDSALYLCASSTPGTPDNEQFFGPGTRLTVL.